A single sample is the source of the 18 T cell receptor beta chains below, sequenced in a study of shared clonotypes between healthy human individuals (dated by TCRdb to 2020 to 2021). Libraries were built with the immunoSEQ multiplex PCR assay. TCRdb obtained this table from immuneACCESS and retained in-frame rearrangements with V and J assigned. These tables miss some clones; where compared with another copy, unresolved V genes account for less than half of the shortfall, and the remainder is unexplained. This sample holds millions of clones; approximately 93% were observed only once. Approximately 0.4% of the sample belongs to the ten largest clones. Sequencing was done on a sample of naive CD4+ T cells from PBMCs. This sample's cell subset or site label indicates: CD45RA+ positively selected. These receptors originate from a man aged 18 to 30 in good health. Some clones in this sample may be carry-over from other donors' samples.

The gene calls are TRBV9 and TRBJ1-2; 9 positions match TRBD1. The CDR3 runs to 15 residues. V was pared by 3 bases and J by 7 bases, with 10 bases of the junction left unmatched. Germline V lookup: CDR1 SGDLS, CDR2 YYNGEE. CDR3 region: CASSGRGQGKGGYTF. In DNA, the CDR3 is TGTGCCAGCAGCGGCCGGGGACAGGGAAAAGGTGGCTACACCTTC.

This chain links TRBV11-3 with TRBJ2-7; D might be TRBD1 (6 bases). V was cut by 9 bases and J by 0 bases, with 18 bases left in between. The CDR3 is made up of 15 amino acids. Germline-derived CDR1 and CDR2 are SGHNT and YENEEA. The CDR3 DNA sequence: TGTGCCAGTCTCCGCGGACAGACCATCTCCTACGAGCAGTACTTC. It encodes CASLRGQTISYEQYF. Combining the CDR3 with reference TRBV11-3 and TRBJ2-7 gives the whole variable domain EAGVVQSPRYKIIEKKQPVAFWCNPISGHNTLYWYLQNLGQGPELLIRYENEEAVDDSQLPKDRFSAERLKGVDSTLKIQPAELGDSAVYLCASLRGQTISYEQYFGPGTRLTVT.

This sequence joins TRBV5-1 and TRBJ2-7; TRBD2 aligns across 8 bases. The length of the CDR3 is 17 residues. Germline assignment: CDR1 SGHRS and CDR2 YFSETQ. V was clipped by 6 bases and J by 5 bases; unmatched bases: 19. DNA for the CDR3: TGCGCCAGCACCCCCGGACCCAGCGGGAGTGTCTGGAACGAGCAGTACTTC. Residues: CASTPGPSGSVWNEQYF. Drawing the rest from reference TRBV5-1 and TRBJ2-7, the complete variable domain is KAGVTQTPRYLIKTRGQQVTLSCSPISGHRSVSWYQQTPGQGLQFLFEYFSETQRNKGNFPGRFSGRQFSNSRSEMNVSTLELGDSALYLCASTPGPSGSVWNEQYFGPGTRLTVT.

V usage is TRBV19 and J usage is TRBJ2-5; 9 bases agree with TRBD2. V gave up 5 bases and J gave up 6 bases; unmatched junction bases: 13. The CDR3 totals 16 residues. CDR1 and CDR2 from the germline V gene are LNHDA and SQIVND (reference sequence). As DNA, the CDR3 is TGTGCCAGTAGTCAGGGGGTTAGCGGGAGCAGGAAGACCCAGTACTTC. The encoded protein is CASSQGVSGSRKTQYF. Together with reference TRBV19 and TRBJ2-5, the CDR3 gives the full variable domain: DGGITQSPKYLFRKEGQNVTLSCEQNLNHDAMYWYRQDPGQGLRLIYYSQIVNDFQKGDIAEGYSVSREKKESFPLTVTSAQKNPTAFYLCASSQGVSGSRKTQYFGPGTRLLVL.

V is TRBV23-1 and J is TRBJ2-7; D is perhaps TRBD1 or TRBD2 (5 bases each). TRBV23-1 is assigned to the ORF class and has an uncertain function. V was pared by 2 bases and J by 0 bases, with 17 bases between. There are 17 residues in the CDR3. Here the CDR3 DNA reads TGCGCCAGCAGTCAACTGCCGGGACCCAATCCCTCCTACGAGCAGTACTTC. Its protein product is CASSQLPGPNPSYEQYF.

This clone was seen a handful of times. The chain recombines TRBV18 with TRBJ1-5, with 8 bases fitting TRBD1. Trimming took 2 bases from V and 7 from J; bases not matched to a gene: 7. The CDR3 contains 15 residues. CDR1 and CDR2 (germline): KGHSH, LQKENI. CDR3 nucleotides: TGTGCCAGCTCACCAAATGGACAGGGAGGCCAGCCCCAGCATTTT. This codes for CASSPNGQGGQPQHF. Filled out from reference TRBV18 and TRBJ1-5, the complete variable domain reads NAGVMQNPRHLVRRRGQEARLRCSPMKGHSHVYWYRQLPEEGLKFMVYLQKENIIDESGMPKERFSAEFPKEGPSILRIQQVVRGDSAAYFCASSPNGQGGQPQHFGDGTRLSIL.

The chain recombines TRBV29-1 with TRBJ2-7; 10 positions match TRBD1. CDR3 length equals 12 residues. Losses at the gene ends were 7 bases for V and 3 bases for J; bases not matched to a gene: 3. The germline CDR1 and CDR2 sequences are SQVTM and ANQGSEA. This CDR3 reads CSAGQGFYEQYF. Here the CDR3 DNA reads TGCAGCGCGGGACAGGGGTTCTACGAGCAGTACTTC.

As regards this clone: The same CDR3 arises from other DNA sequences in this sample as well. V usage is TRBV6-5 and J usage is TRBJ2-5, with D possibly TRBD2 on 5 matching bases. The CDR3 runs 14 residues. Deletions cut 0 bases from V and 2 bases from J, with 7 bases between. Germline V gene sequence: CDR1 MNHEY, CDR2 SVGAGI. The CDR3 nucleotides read TGTGCCAGCAGTTACTCGCGGGTACAAGAGACCCAGTACTTC. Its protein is CASSYSRVQETQYF.

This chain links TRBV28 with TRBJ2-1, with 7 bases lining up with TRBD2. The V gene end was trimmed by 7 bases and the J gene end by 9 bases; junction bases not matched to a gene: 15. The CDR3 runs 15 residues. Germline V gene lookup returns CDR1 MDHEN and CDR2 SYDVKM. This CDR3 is CASTTRASGGSEQFF. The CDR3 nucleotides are TGTGCCAGCACTACCAGGGCTAGCGGAGGATCTGAGCAGTTCTTC.

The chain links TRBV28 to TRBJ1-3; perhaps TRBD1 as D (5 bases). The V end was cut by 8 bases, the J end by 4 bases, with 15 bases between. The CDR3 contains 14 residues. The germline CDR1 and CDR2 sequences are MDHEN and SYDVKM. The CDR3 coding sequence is TGTGCCAGCTTACGGCCGTGGGGGGGAAACACCATATATTTT. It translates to CASLRPWGGNTIYF.

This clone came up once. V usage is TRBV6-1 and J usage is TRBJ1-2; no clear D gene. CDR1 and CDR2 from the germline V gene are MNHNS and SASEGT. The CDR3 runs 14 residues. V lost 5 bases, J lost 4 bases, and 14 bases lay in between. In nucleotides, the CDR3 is TGTGCCAGCAGTCCTACAACGGCTAGCTATGGCTACACCTTC. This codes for CASSPTTASYGYTF.

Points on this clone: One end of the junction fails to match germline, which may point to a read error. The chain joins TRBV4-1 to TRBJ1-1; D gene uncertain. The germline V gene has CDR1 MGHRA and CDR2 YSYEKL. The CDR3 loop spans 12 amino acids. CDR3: CASSQGRMPVRF. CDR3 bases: TGCGCCAGCAGCCAAGGGAGGATGCCGGTAAGGTTT.

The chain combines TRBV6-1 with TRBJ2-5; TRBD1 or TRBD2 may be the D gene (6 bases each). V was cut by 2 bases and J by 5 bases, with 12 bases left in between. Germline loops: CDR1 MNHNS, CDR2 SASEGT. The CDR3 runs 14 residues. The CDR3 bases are TGTGCCAGCAGTGAAAGGGGGGTCCGTGAGACCCAGTACTTC. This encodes CASSERGVRETQYF.

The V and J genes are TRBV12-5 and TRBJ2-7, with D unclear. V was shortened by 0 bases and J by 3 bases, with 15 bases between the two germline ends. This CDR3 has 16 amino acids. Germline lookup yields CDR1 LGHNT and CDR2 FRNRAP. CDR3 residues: CASGLVPSDGYYEQYF. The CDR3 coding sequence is TGTGCTAGTGGTTTGGTACCGTCGGATGGTTACTACGAGCAGTACTTC.

CDR3 DNA: TGTGCCATCAGTGAGCCGGGGACAGGGACCTCTAGGTATGGCTACACCTTC. Its translation is CAISEPGTGTSRYGYTF. This sequence joins TRBV10-3 and TRBJ1-2, with 9 bases fitting TRBD1. V shed 2 bases and J 5 bases; nucleotides not matched to a gene: 12. In germline, CDR1 is ENHRY, CDR2 SYGVKD. The length of the CDR3 is 17 residues.

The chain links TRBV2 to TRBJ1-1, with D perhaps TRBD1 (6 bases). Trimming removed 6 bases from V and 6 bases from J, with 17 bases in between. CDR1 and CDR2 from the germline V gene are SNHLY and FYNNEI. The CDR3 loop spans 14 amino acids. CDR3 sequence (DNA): TGTGCCAGCAGAGGGGTCAGGGGTGAATCTGAAGCTTTCTTT. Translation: CASRGVRGESEAFF.

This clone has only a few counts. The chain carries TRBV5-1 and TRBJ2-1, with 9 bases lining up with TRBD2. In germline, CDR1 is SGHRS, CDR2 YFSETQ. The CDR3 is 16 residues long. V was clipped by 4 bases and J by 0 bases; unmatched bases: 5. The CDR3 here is CASSPRLADSYNEQFF. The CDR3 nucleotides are TGCGCCAGCAGCCCCAGACTAGCGGACTCCTACAATGAGCAGTTCTTC.

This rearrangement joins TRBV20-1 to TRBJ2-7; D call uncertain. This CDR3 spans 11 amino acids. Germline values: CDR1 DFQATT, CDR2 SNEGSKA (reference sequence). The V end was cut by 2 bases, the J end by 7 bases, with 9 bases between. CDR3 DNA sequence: TGCAGTGCTAGAATAGGGTTGGAGCAGTACTTC. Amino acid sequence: CSARIGLEQYF.